Included here is one T cell receptor beta chain sequence, with context. Trimming left V 7 bases short and J 5 bases short, with 17 bases between. Looked up from germline, CDR1 is KGHDR and CDR2 is SFDVKD. CDR3 length equals 15 residues. Authors' methods: For nucleated cells, counts were estimated from reference gene primer amplification. Produced via immunoSEQ multiplex PCR; TCRdb's table is partial and in-frame only. The V and J calls and clone size were taken over from that table, and D and trimming were inferred from the DNA. The repertoire includes hundreds of thousands of clones, roughly 85% of them detected once, and 3.5% to 4% sits in the top ten. The data were obtained in a study of blood T cell repertoires in COVID-19. Study-wide background: From T cells, B-cell-depleted T cells, or PBMCs came the material, which was cDNA or gDNA.

V is TRBV24-1 and J is TRBJ2-1; a possible D gene is TRBD1 (5 bases). The sequencing sample was made of peripheral blood. The clonotype was recovered from a woman aged 80 or over with acute or convalescent COVID-19. The CDR3 nucleotides are TGTGCCACCAGCCTGGGGTCTGGCAGGGACAATGAGCAGTTCTTC. This codes for CATSLGSGRDNEQFF.